The entry below describes one TCR beta chain. The table lists this clonotype with a few counts. Its antigen is still unknown. Within one base of it there is no much larger clone, and no base qualities were kept. Ficoll-Paque density gradient centrifugation was the method used to isolate PBMCs. The sample belongs to a study of T-cell memory formation after mild COVID-19 (dated by TCRdb to the early 2020s). Regarding the study in general: TCR sequence clusters from the two donors were found to be largely donor specific. Two young, previously healthy adult volunteers made up the cohort, one male and one female. In a couple of donors, T-cell clones that expanded and contracted after mild COVID-19 were followed by sequencing TCRalpha and TCRbeta repertoires longitudinally. The full study reports these points: Whether the second-wave clones peaking on day 37 were SARS-CoV-2 specific was not confirmed. Some responding clones were detected in pre-infection memory, suggesting pre-existing cross-reactive memory T cells joined the SARS-CoV-2 response. Contracting CD4+ clones were found mainly in CM and EM memory subsets, while CD8+ clones were enriched in EMRA. The study covered only a couple of mild cases, and larger cohorts including severe cases with pre-infection samples were considered necessary. Clones contracting from day 15 to 85 had balanced CD4/CD8 phenotypes, while a second wave expanding from day 15 to 37 was biased towards CD4+.

V and J lose 3 bases and 1 base, and a span of 15 bases separates them. The CDR3, from cysteine to phenylalanine, totals 17 residues. The DNA shown is the 51-base CDR3, in frame from base 1. CDR1 LGHDT and CDR2 YNNKEL are derived from the germline V gene (reference sequence). TCRdb records Illumina NovaSeq 6000 as the sequencer. TCRalpha and TCRbeta cDNA libraries were built by 5'RACE with constant-segment primers, adding sample barcodes and unique molecular identifiers. Trizol reagent was used to extract RNA from every sample. The libraries were amplified in two PCR steps, and the second step added a second sample barcode and Illumina TruSeq adapters. Sequencing of libraries was performed on an Illumina NovaSeq with 2 x 150 bp paired-end reads. In the source study's methods: With migec v1.2.7, reads were demultiplexed and then collapsed into UMI-guided consensus sequences. With mixcr v2.1.11, UMI consensuses were aligned to TRA and TRB V and J templates and assembled into clonotypes. Clonotypes were classified as expanded or contracted when called significant by both edgeR and NoisET, with noise models trained on biological replicates. For edgeR calls, the thresholds were a false discovery rate-adjusted p below 0.01 and a log2 fold-change of 1. As an exploratory analysis of dynamics, PCA with hierarchical clustering was applied to max-normalized trajectories of the 1000 most abundant clonotypes. Each responding clone was given a CD4 or CD8 phenotype based on the CD4+ and CD8+ repertoires, which had been sequenced separately. TCRdb itself trimmed the public reads at Q25 with fastp, ran MiXCR and retained productive beta chains. Rows with a matching CDR3 protein are joined into one entry that keeps the most common DNA and genes. In this record, the V and J calls reflect TCRdb's handling and not the investigators' own analysis. The sample has about 620,000 distinct CDR3 sequences on record, roughly 18% of them singletons. In total, the top ten clones hold approximately 12% of the sample.

The V and J segments used are TRBV3-1 and TRBJ2-2, with the D gene too uncertain to name. This TCR was sampled from an adult woman who had mild COVID-19 (a few samples of this study predate the infection). The sample titles of this study are shuffled in the database, so cell type and time point are left out; the donor was told from shared clones. Material for sequencing was PBMCs or a T cell subset sorted from them (not recorded which). The DNA reads TGTGCCAGCAGCCAGGGTCTTTCAGCCTTGAACACCGGGGAGCTGTTTTTT. It codes for CASSQGLSALNTGELFF. Outside the CDR3, residues come from the reference TRBV3-1 and TRBJ2-2 proteins, so the full variable domain is: DTAVSQTPKYLVTQMGNDKSIKCEQNLGHDTMYWYKQDSKKFLKIMFSYNNKELIINETVPNRFSPKSPDKAHLNLHINSLELGDSAVYFCASSQGLSALNTGELFFGEGSRLTVL.